The 6 T cell receptor beta chains reported below all come from one sample, sequenced in a study of blood T cell repertoires in COVID-19. Clones were sequenced by immunoSEQ multiplex PCR, and TCRdb holds only the in-frame ones, with some missing. This table holds a few hundred thousand clones, 85% found once. The specimen was peripheral blood. Receptor source: a woman between 18 and 30 years old with acute or convalescent COVID-19.

The V call is TRBV28, the J call TRBJ2-7; 8 bases line up with TRBD2. From germline, CDR1 is MDHEN and CDR2 SYDVKM. The CDR3 loop spans 14 amino acids. V lost 8 bases and J lost 3; bases outside the gene matches: 9. The CDR3 protein is CASQPAGEHYEQYF. In DNA, the CDR3 is TGTGCCAGCCAACCAGCGGGAGAGCACTACGAGCAGTACTTC.

This chain joins TRBV28 and TRBJ2-2, with unresolved D. This CDR3 region has 19 residues. The V gene's germline CDR1 is MDHEN and CDR2 SYDVKM. V was shortened by 5 bases and J by 2 bases, with 24 bases between the two germline ends. The CDR3 here is CASSHPRWRPKENTGELFF. CDR3 sequence (DNA): TGTGCCAGCAGTCACCCTCGTTGGCGGCCTAAGGAAAACACCGGGGAGCTGTTTTTT.

V is TRBV13 and J is TRBJ2-5, with no clear D. Trimming removed 5 bases at V and 0 bases at J, with 10 bases between. This CDR3 spans 14 amino acids. CDR1 is PRHDT, CDR2 FYEKMQ, per germline (reference sequence). The CDR3 DNA follows: TGTGCCAGCAGCCTCCGAGCTTACCAAGAGACCCAGTACTTC. Protein sequence: CASSLRAYQETQYF.

The chain carries TRBV5-4 and TRBJ1-3; D remains unclear. Germline lookup yields CDR1 SGHNT and CDR2 YYREEE (reference sequence). Trimming stripped 0 bases from V and 0 bases from J, with 13 bases between. The CDR3 runs to 17 residues. The CDR3 sequence: CASSLGSPGSSGNTIYF. CDR3 in DNA: TGTGCCAGCAGCTTGGGTTCTCCCGGGAGCTCTGGAAACACCATATATTTT.

J is TRBJ2-1 and V is TRBV18, with 12 bases matching TRBD2. The CDR3 runs 15 residues. The V gene's germline CDR1 is KGHSH and CDR2 LQKENI. The V gene end was trimmed by 3 bases and the J gene end by 7 bases; junction bases not matched to a gene: 4. The CDR3 loop reads CASSPTTSGSNEQFF. The CDR3 nucleotides read TGTGCCAGCTCACCGACGACTAGCGGGAGTAATGAGCAGTTCTTC.

The genes are TRBV11-3 and TRBJ2-3; TRBD1 matches 9 bases. This CDR3 has 16 residues. Germline V gene data show CDR1 as SGHNT and CDR2 as YENEEA. Trimming removed 5 bases from V and 3 bases from J; junction bases left unmatched: 9. In nucleotides, the CDR3 is TGTGCCAGCAGCCCGAGCGGGACAGGGTTAACAGATACGCAGTATTTT. It yields the protein CASSPSGTGLTDTQYF. Complete variable domain (other parts from reference TRBV11-3 and TRBJ2-3): EAGVVQSPRYKIIEKKQPVAFWCNPISGHNTLYWYLQNLGQGPELLIRYENEEAVDDSQLPKDRFSAERLKGVDSTLKIQPAELGDSAVYLCASSPSGTGLTDTQYFGPGTRLTVL.